The 2 T cell receptor beta chains reported below all come from one sample, sequenced in a study of blood T cell repertoires in COVID-19. TCRdb's copy holds only in-frame clones and misses some; the assay was immunoSEQ multiplex PCR. Here the sample spans around 60,000 clones, more than 80% being singletons. The sample was peripheral blood. These receptors all come from a woman older than 75 with active COVID-19.

This chain connects TRBV19 to TRBJ1-1, with 9 bases that match TRBD1. This CDR3 has 15 residues. The V and J ends lost 5 bases and 6 bases, in that order; junction bases with no gene match: 10. The germline CDR1 and CDR2 sequences are LNHDA and SQIVND (reference sequence). Written as DNA, the CDR3 is TGTGCCAGTAGTCCGTACAGGGGGCGAAACCCTGAAGCTTTCTTT. It specifies CASSPYRGRNPEAFF.

This chain joins TRBV4-1 and TRBJ2-5, with 13 bases matching TRBD2. The trim removed 2 bases at V and 5 bases at J, leaving 14 bases unmatched. Germline loops: CDR1 MGHRA, CDR2 YSYEKL. The CDR3 is 19 residues long. The DNA of the CDR3 is TGCGCCAGCAGCCAAACCCCCCGGACTAGCGGGAGCCAGGGGGAGACCCAGTACTTC. This codes for CASSQTPRTSGSQGETQYF.